The 15 T cell receptor beta chains below were found in one sample sequenced in a study of OX40 agonist ivuxolimab in advanced cancers. The assay was immunoSEQ multiplex PCR, and TCRdb's table has in-frame clones only and misses some. The data hold 20,000 to 25,000 clones, with about four fifths observed a single time. The sequencing here drew on CD4+ or CD8+ T cells sorted from blood, taken in a trial of the OX40 agonist ivuxolimab. The source of these receptors is an adult with an advanced solid tumor such as melanoma, head and neck, liver or kidney cancer.

This chain joins TRBV7-9 and TRBJ1-4; D gene unclear. Germline CDR1 is SEHNR and CDR2 is FQNEAQ (reference sequence). Trimming took off 5 bases at V and 4 bases at J, with 11 bases between the two ends. CDR3 size: 14 residues. The CDR3 DNA is TGTGCCAGCAGCCCGACGGGTTATAATGAAAAACTGTTTTTT. It translates to CASSPTGYNEKLFF.

The chain is built from TRBV28 and TRBJ2-7; tentatively, D is TRBD1 or TRBD2 (6 bases each). The germline gives CDR1 MDHEN, CDR2 SYDVKM. The CDR3 runs to 15 residues. V lost 5 bases to trimming and J lost 1 base, with 15 bases between them. CDR3 protein: CASSPSGGGSYEQYF. The CDR3 nucleotides read TGTGCCAGCAGTCCTAGTGGAGGGGGTTCCTACGAGCAGTACTTC.

J is TRBJ2-7 and V is TRBV7-2; possibly TRBD2 for D (5 bases). The CDR3 extends over 17 amino acids. V gave up 7 bases and J gave up 0 bases, with 22 bases separating them. Germline CDR1 is SGHTA and CDR2 is FQGNSA. The chain's CDR3 is CASTVSPGQRDSYEQYF. Written as DNA, the CDR3 is TGTGCCAGCACCGTCTCGCCTGGGCAGAGGGACTCCTACGAGCAGTACTTC.

The chain employs TRBV7-9 and TRBJ2-1; D is perhaps TRBD2 (5 bases). The CDR3 extends over 18 amino acids. V was pared by 1 base and J by 2 bases, with 18 bases between. Looked up from germline, CDR1 is SEHNR and CDR2 is FQNEAQ (reference sequence). The CDR3 bases are TGTGCCAGCAGCTTAGAGGGTGGTTTGCGGGTTACCTACAATGAGCAGTTCTTC. This encodes CASSLEGGLRVTYNEQFF.

The chain links TRBV7-6 to TRBJ1-5, with D uncertain. Germline CDR1 SGHVS, CDR2 FNYEAQ. The CDR3 is 15 amino acids. Trimming stripped 2 bases from V and 1 base from J, with 9 bases between. DNA for the CDR3: TGTGCCAGCAGCTTAATGGGTTCAAGCAATCAGCCCCAGCATTTT. The encoded protein is CASSLMGSSNQPQHF. Supplemented by reference TRBV7-6 and TRBJ1-5, the full variable domain reads GAGVSQSPRYKVTKRGQDVALRCDPISGHVSLYWYRQALGQGPEFLTYFNYEAQQDKSGLPNDRFSAERPEGSISTLTIQRTEQRDSAMYRCASSLMGSSNQPQHFGDGTRLSIL.

The genes are TRBV7-9 and TRBJ1-1, with TRBD1 as a possible D gene (5 bases). Trimming stripped 4 bases from V and 3 bases from J, with 15 bases between. Germline V gene sequence: CDR1 SEHNR, CDR2 FQNEAQ (reference sequence). This CDR3 is 15 amino acids long. CDR3 coding DNA: TGTGCCAGCAGCTCAGGGTGGGCAACCTACACTGAAGCTTTCTTT. Its protein product is CASSSGWATYTEAFF.

This clone was counted only a few times. The chain employs TRBV7-2 and TRBJ2-7; the match to TRBD2 covers 11 bases. Germline lookup yields CDR1 SGHTA and CDR2 FQGNSA. V trimming: 5 bases; J trimming: 3 bases; junction bases outside the gene matches: 6. This CDR3 spans 15 amino acids. Here the CDR3 reads CASSEGTSGVYEQYF. As DNA, the CDR3 is TGTGCCAGCAGCGAAGGGACTAGCGGAGTCTACGAGCAGTACTTC.

The CDR3 region is CASRETGLGYNEQFF. CDR3 DNA: TGTGCCAGCAGGGAGACAGGGTTGGGGTACAATGAGCAGTTCTTC. The chain recombines TRBV2 with TRBJ2-1, with 7 nucleotides matching TRBD1. CDR3 size: 15 residues. V shed 6 bases and J 4 bases; nucleotides not matched to a gene: 9. Looked up from germline, CDR1 is SNHLY and CDR2 is FYNNEI.

The chain uses TRBV4-1 and TRBJ1-3; D is ambiguous. There are 15 residues in the CDR3. The ends were cut back, 0 bases at V and 0 bases at J, with 6 bases in the middle. Germline CDR1 MGHRA, CDR2 YSYEKL. This CDR3 is CASSQDYASGNTIYF. CDR3 in DNA: TGCGCCAGCAGCCAAGATTACGCCTCTGGAAACACCATATATTTT.

The chain couples TRBV19 to TRBJ2-5, with D perhaps given as TRBD1 or TRBD2 (5 bases each). Trimming removed 3 bases at V and 2 bases at J, with 16 bases between. Germline values: CDR1 LNHDA, CDR2 SQIVND (reference sequence). The CDR3 contains 16 residues. This chain's CDR3 is CASSISPRGPQETQYF. DNA of the CDR3: TGTGCCAGTAGTATTTCGCCGAGGGGCCCTCAAGAGACCCAGTACTTC.

The chain uses TRBV5-1 and TRBJ1-1; weak D call: TRBD1 (6 bases). V was clipped by 2 bases and J by 6 bases, with 17 bases between them. Germline assignment: CDR1 SGHRS and CDR2 YFSETQ. This CDR3 contains 15 residues. CDR3 DNA: TGCGCCAGCAGCTTCCTGGGGGGGCTAGGTCCTGAAGCTTTCTTT. Protein product: CASSFLGGLGPEAFF.

This clone is medium-sized in the sample. CDR3 sequence (DNA): TGCGCCAGCAGCCCCTCACTAGGCCAGGCGGAAAACATTCAGTACTTC. It codes for CASSPSLGQAENIQYF. This chain joins TRBV10-2 and TRBJ2-4; the D gene is possibly TRBD2 (5 bases). Per the germline V gene, CDR1 is WSHSY and CDR2 is SAAADI. This CDR3 has 16 residues. V lost 6 bases and J lost 5, with 20 bases in between.

CDR3 region: CASREDVSNTGELFF. For the CDR3, the DNA is TGTGCCAGCAGAGAGGACGTGTCGAACACCGGGGAGCTGTTTTTT. The chain uses TRBV6-1 and TRBJ2-2; D call uncertain. V lost 6 bases to trimming and J lost 0 bases, with 11 bases between them. CDR1 is MNHNS and CDR2 is SASEGT in the germline V gene. The CDR3 consists of 15 residues.

This clone was counted once. The chain is built from TRBV28 and TRBJ1-5; the D is unclear. The ends were cut back, 7 bases at V and 3 bases at J, with 16 bases in the middle. The CDR3 is 15 amino acids. The germline V gene has CDR1 MDHEN and CDR2 SYDVKM. CDR3 protein: CASIIMEGNNQPQHF. Here the CDR3 DNA reads TGTGCCAGCATTATAATGGAAGGGAACAATCAGCCCCAGCATTTT.

V gene TRBV9 combines with J gene TRBJ1-4, with TRBD1 as a possible D gene (5 bases). Germline values: CDR1 SGDLS, CDR2 YYNGEE. V shed 2 bases and J shed 0 bases, with 8 bases lying between them. The CDR3 runs to 15 residues. The CDR3: CASSVGGATNEKLFF. CDR3 DNA sequence: TGTGCCAGCAGCGTTGGGGGTGCAACTAATGAAAAACTGTTTTTT.